This passage covers 25 T cell receptor beta chains from one sample sequenced in a study of blood T cell repertoires in COVID-19. TCRdb's copy holds only in-frame clones and misses some; the assay was immunoSEQ multiplex PCR. This table has about 55,000 clones, almost 85% appearing once. The sample taken for sequencing was peripheral blood. The receptors here all came from a human donor in a cohort sampled during active COVID-19.

CDR3 in amino acids: CASSSPDSPLHF. Here the CDR3 DNA reads TGTGCCAGCTCGTCCCCTGATTCACCCCTCCACTTT. The gene calls are TRBV18 and TRBJ1-6; D not certain. The CDR3 totals 12 residues. CDR1 is KGHSH and CDR2 is LQKENI in the germline V gene. The V gene lost 6 bases and the J gene lost 8 bases, with 8 bases spanning the gap.

The rearrangement uses TRBV27 and TRBJ1-1; D is uncertain. The germline V and J ends were trimmed by 6 bases and 2 bases, with 10 bases remaining between them. This CDR3 has 13 residues. Germline CDR1 and CDR2: MNHEY and SMNVEV (reference sequence). DNA for the CDR3: TGTGCCAGCAGGGCCGAGGCTAACACTGAAGCTTTCTTT. Its translation is CASRAEANTEAFF.

The genes are TRBV6-1 and TRBJ2-7, with 8 bases lining up with TRBD2. The CDR3 length is 16 residues. The germline gives CDR1 MNHNS, CDR2 SASEGT. V dropped 1 base and J dropped 0; count of bases not matched to a gene: 5. The CDR3 spells CASSEGPAGASYEQYF. Here the CDR3 DNA reads TGTGCCAGCAGTGAAGGCCCAGCGGGAGCCTCCTACGAGCAGTACTTC.

The chain recombines TRBV6-1 with TRBJ2-1; D is undetermined. The CDR3 is 13 residues long. V lost 3 bases and J lost 10, with 13 bases in between. Germline assignment: CDR1 MNHNS and CDR2 SASEGT. The CDR3 loop reads CASSDRSPVEQFF. In nucleotides, the CDR3 is TGTGCCAGCAGTGACAGATCCCCCGTAGAGCAGTTCTTC.

The chain is built from TRBV28 and TRBJ2-1, with D tentatively TRBD1 (6 bases). This CDR3 is 13 amino acids long. CDR1 and CDR2 (germline): MDHEN, SYDVKM. The ends were cut back, 7 bases at V and 6 bases at J, with 13 bases in the middle. The CDR3 coding sequence is TGTGCCAGCACAGTAGTGGACAGCAATGAGCAGTTCTTC. It encodes CASTVVDSNEQFF.

This chain connects TRBV15 to TRBJ1-2; 8 bases map to TRBD1. Trimming took 5 bases from V and 3 from J; bases not matched to a gene: 8. The germline V gene encodes CDR1 LNHNV and CDR2 YYDKDF (reference sequence). The CDR3 loop spans 15 amino acids. In DNA form, the CDR3 reads TGTGCCACCAGCCGCTCGGACAGGGAAGACTATGGCTACACCTTC. Encoded protein: CATSRSDREDYGYTF.

The gene calls are TRBV5-1 and TRBJ2-3, with 13 bases that match TRBD2. The CDR3 is made up of 18 amino acids. The junction had 10 bases not matched to a gene; V was cut back by 3 bases and J by 3 bases. The germline V gene encodes CDR1 SGHRS and CDR2 YFSETQ. The chain's CDR3 is CASSSGTSGNEETDTQYF. CDR3 in DNA: TGCGCCAGCAGCTCCGGGACTAGCGGGAACGAGGAAACAGATACGCAGTATTTT.

The chain uses TRBV9 and TRBJ2-7; 8 positions agree with TRBD2. Per the germline V gene, CDR1 is SGDLS and CDR2 is YYNGEE. The CDR3 contains 16 residues. Trimming at V came to 2 bases and at J to 1 base, leaving 8 bases not matched to a gene. CDR3 nucleotides: TGTGCCAGCAGCGTTGGGGGGCGCGGGAGGTCCTACGAGCAGTACTTC. It specifies CASSVGGRGRSYEQYF.

The chain joins TRBV6-5 to TRBJ1-2, with D possibly TRBD1 on 5 matching bases. The CDR3 has 13 amino acids. V gave up 5 bases and J gave up 2 bases, with 9 bases separating them. Per the germline V gene, CDR1 is MNHEY and CDR2 is SVGAGI. The CDR3 DNA is TGTGCCAGCAGTAAACAGGACAACTATGGCTACACCTTC. This encodes CASSKQDNYGYTF.

This chain uses TRBV4-2 with TRBJ1-2; D is unclear. Germline V gene lookup returns CDR1 LGHNA and CDR2 YNFKEQ. The CDR3 covers 14 residues. V lost 4 bases, J lost 1 base, and 10 bases lay in between. The CDR3 region has the DNA TGTGCCAGCAGCCCGCCCCGGTTTAACTATGGCTACACCTTC. It translates to CASSPPRFNYGYTF.

V usage is TRBV6-1 and J usage is TRBJ1-1; 9 bases are a match to TRBD1. V dropped 6 bases and J dropped 4; count of bases not matched to a gene: 6. Germline V gene data show CDR1 as MNHNS and CDR2 as SASEGT. The CDR3 length is 14 residues. CDR3 nucleotide sequence: TGTGCCAGCAGGGACAGGGGTTTGGGCACTGAAGCTTTCTTT. This translates into CASRDRGLGTEAFF.

V gene TRBV12-5 combines with J gene TRBJ2-1; 7 bases line up with TRBD2. CDR3 size: 13 residues. CDR1 and CDR2 (germline): LGHNT, FRNRAP. V gave up 6 bases and J gave up 7 bases; unmatched junction bases: 6. For the CDR3, the DNA is TGTGCTAGTGGCCCCGGGACTAAGAATGAGCAGTTCTTC. Residues: CASGPGTKNEQFF.

This chain joins TRBV4-2 and TRBJ1-4; 8 nucleotides match TRBD1. V was pared by 1 base and J by 11 bases, with 9 bases of the junction left unmatched. The length of the CDR3 is 15 residues. Germline V lookup: CDR1 LGHNA, CDR2 YNFKEQ. CDR3 loop: CASSQARHRTGKLFF. DNA for the CDR3: TGTGCCAGCAGCCAAGCCAGACACCGGACAGGGAAACTGTTTTTT.

The J gene is TRBJ2-5, the V gene TRBV5-4; possible D gene TRBD1, 7 bases. Germline CDR1 SGHNT, CDR2 YYREEE (reference sequence). The length of the CDR3 is 13 residues. Trimming pared 4 bases from V and 4 bases from J, leaving 11 bases between. CDR3 nucleotides: TGTGCCAGCAGCCTCCAGGGGGGAGAGACCCAGTACTTC. Its translation: CASSLQGGETQYF.

This chain uses TRBV7-6 with TRBJ1-2; 9 positions agree with TRBD1. The CDR3 spans 17 residues. J gave up 8 bases and V 1 base, and 14 bases lay outside the gene matches. The V gene's germline CDR1 is SGHVS and CDR2 FNYEAQ. The CDR3 loop reads CASSLGGASGQGLGYTF. The CDR3 nucleotides are TGTGCCAGCAGCTTAGGAGGGGCTTCGGGACAGGGCTTGGGCTACACCTTC.

The chain couples TRBV6-2 or TRBV6-3 to TRBJ2-7, with D possibly TRBD2 on 6 matching bases. V lost 5 bases and J lost 6, with 11 bases in between. The CDR3 is 12 amino acids. The germline V gene encodes CDR1 MNHEY and CDR2 SVGEGT. The DNA for the CDR3 is TGTGCCAGCAGTACGCTAGCGTTCGAGCAGTACTTC. This sequence encodes CASSTLAFEQYF.

The sample holds one count of this clone. CDR3: CASSPGGYEQYF. In DNA, the CDR3 is TGTGCCAGCAGCCCGGGGGGCTACGAGCAGTACTTC. J is TRBJ2-7 and V is TRBV3-1 (or the pseudogene TRBV3-2); 7 bases match TRBD2. The CDR3 has 12 amino acids. With V trimmed by 4 bases and J by 3 bases, 0 bases remained unmatched. The germline CDR1 and CDR2 sequences are LGHDT and YNNKEL (reference sequence).

The chain uses TRBV7-6 and TRBJ2-3; D is possibly TRBD2 (6 bases). V was trimmed by 8 bases and J by 1 base, leaving 16 bases between them. This CDR3 spans 15 amino acids. Germline CDR1 is SGHVS and CDR2 is FNYEAQ. The CDR3 DNA is TGTGCCAGCCAGGGATCGGGACTCCGCACAGATACGCAGTATTTT. This translates into CASQGSGLRTDTQYF.

The V and J genes are TRBV10-3 and TRBJ1-1, with TRBD1 matching 11 bases. This CDR3 has 16 residues. Germline loops: CDR1 ENHRY, CDR2 SYGVKD. The J segment lost 0 bases and the V segment lost 6 bases, leaving 6 bases of the junction unmatched. This CDR3 is CAIRSGTGGLNTEAFF. The CDR3 region has the DNA TGTGCCATCAGATCCGGGACAGGGGGATTGAACACTGAAGCTTTCTTT.

CDR3 sequence (DNA): TGCGCCAGCAGCTTGAGCCGGACAGGGGCCCCCAGCTCCTACGAGCAGTACTTC. Amino acid sequence: CASSLSRTGAPSSYEQYF. The chain recombines TRBV5-1 with TRBJ2-7; TRBD1 agrees at 9 bases. J was trimmed by 0 bases and V by 1 base; bases with no gene match: 11. CDR3 length equals 18 residues. The germline V gene has CDR1 SGHRS and CDR2 YFSETQ.

This clone was counted a single time. This chain links TRBV5-4 with TRBJ2-7, with TRBD2 identical over 7 bases. Germline values: CDR1 SGHNT, CDR2 YYREEE (reference sequence). The J segment lost 4 bases and the V segment lost 4 bases, leaving 11 bases of the junction unmatched. The length of the CDR3 is 15 residues. The DNA for the CDR3 is TGTGCCAGCAGCCGTACGGGACTACAAGCTTACGAGCAGTACTTC. It codes for CASSRTGLQAYEQYF.

The CDR3 sequence: CASSQEGGTYEQYF. The DNA for the CDR3 is TGCGCCAGCAGCCAAGAGGGCGGGACCTACGAGCAGTACTTC. The J gene is TRBJ2-7, the V gene TRBV4-3; maybe TRBD2 (6 bases). CDR1 and CDR2 from the germline V gene are LGHNA and YSLEER. Deletions cut 0 bases from V and 2 bases from J, with 8 bases between. This CDR3 spans 14 amino acids.

The V gene is TRBV11-3, the J gene TRBJ2-2, with 8 bases that match TRBD1. Germline CDR1 is SGHNT and CDR2 is YENEEA. The CDR3 spans 17 residues. Unmatched junction bases numbered 13, after V lost 5 bases and J lost 5 bases. Here the CDR3 DNA reads TGTGCCAGCAGCCGAACCTCAGGGGGCGCGGGGACCGGGGAGCTGTTTTTT. Translation: CASSRTSGGAGTGELFF.

The rearrangement uses TRBV7-2 and TRBJ2-1, with TRBD2 matching 8 bases. The germline gives CDR1 SGHTA, CDR2 FQGNSA. The trim removed 8 bases at V and 7 bases at J, leaving 13 bases unmatched. The CDR3 loop spans 15 amino acids. The chain's CDR3 is CASRRDAGGTNEQFF. CDR3 DNA sequence: TGTGCCAGCCGCAGGGATGCGGGAGGTACTAATGAGCAGTTCTTC. The whole variable domain, remainder taken from reference TRBV7-2 and TRBJ2-1, is GAGVSQSPSNKVTEKGKDVELRCDPISGHTALYWYRQSLGQGLEFLIYFQGNSAPDKSGLPSDRFSAERTGGSVSTLTIQRTQQEDSAVYLCASRRDAGGTNEQFFGPGTRLTVL.

This chain uses TRBV30 with TRBJ2-1; 7 nucleotides agree with TRBD2. Germline values: CDR1 GTSNPN, CDR2 SVGIG (reference sequence). There are 16 residues in the CDR3. The junction had 12 bases not matched to a gene; V was cut back by 0 bases and J by 7 bases. The CDR3 protein is CAWSVKRASGGNEQFF. The CDR3 nucleotides read TGTGCCTGGAGTGTGAAAAGGGCTAGCGGAGGGAATGAGCAGTTCTTC.